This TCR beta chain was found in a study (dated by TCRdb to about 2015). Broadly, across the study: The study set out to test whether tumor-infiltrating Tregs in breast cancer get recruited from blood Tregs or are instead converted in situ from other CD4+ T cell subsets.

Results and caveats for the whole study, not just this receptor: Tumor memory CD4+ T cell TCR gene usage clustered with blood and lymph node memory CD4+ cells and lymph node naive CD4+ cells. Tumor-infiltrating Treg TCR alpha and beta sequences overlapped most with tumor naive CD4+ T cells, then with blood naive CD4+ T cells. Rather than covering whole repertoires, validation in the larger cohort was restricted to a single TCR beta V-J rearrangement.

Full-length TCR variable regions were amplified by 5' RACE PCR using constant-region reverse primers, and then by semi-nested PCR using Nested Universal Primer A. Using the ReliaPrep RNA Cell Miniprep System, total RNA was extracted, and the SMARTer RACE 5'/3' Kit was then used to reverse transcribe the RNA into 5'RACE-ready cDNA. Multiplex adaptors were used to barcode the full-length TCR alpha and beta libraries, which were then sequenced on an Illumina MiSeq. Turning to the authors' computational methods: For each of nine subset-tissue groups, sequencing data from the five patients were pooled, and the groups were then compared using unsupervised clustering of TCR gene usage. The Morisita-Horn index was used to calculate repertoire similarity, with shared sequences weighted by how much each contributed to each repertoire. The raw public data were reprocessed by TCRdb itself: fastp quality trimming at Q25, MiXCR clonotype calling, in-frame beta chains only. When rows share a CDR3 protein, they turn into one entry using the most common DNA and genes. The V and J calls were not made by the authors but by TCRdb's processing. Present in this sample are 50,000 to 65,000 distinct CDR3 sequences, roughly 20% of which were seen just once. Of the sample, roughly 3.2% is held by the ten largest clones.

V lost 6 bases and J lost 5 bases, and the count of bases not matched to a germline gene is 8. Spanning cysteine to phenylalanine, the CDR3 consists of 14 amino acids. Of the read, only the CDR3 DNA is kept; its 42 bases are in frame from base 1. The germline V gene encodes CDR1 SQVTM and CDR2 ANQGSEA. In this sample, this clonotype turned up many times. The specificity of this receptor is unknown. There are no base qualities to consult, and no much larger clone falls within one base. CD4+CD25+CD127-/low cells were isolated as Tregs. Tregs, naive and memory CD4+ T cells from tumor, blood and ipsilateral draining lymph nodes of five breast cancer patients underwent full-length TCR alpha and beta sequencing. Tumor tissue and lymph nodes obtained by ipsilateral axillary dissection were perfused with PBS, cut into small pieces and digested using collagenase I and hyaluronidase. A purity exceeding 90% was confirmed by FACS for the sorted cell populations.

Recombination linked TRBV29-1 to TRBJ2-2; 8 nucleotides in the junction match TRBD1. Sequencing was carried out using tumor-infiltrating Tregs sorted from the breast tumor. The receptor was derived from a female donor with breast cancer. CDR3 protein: CSVRTGSATGELFF. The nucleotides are TGCAGCGTGAGGACAGGGAGCGCAACCGGGGAGCTGTTTTTT.